Listed below are T cell receptor beta chains from one sample, sequenced in a study of T cell repertoires and HLA-DP antigens. The protocol was immunoSEQ multiplex PCR, while the TCRdb copy is restricted to in-frame clones and leaves out a portion. The table lists almost 90,000 clones, around nine tenths of them singletons. What these receptors recognize is not known. The material sequenced was CD4+ T cells from PBMCs. The receptors shown here come from a man between 50 and 59 years old in good health and CMV-seronegative. Both conserved end residues are part of each CDR3. The D gene is left open where the match is weak. The size field is filled for only some rows; it gives once, few, many or a size class.

cdr3_aa cdr3_nt j_call clone_size v_call d_call
CASSLETSGGYNEQFF TGTGCCAGCAGCTTAGAGACTAGCGGGGGTTACAATGAGCAGTTCTTC TRBJ2-1 NA TRBV7-2 TRBD2
CASSQNRGHEQFF TGTGCCAGCAGTCAGAACAGGGGGCACGAGCAGTTCTTC TRBJ2-1 NA TRBV27 TRBD1
CASKRDSPSNQPQHF TGTGCCAGCAAAAGGGACAGTCCGAGCAATCAGCCCCAGCATTTT TRBJ1-5 once TRBV27 TRBD1
CASSSTGETEAFF TGTGCCAGTAGTTCGACAGGGGAAACTGAAGCTTTCTTT TRBJ1-1 NA TRBV19 TRBD1
CASSIPGQGARQPQHF TGTGCCAGTAGTATTCCGGGACAGGGGGCCCGTCAGCCCCAGCATTTT TRBJ1-5 NA TRBV19 TRBD1
CASSRPKDRVGTF TGTGCCAGCAGTCGACCTAAGGACAGGGTGGGCACCTTC TRBJ1-2 once TRBV28 TRBD1
CASSAGSYYGYTF TGTGCCAGCAGTGCAGGGTCATACTATGGCTACACCTTC TRBJ1-2 NA TRBV2 NA
CASSRGEVETQYF TGTGCCAGCAGTCGGGGGGAGGTGGAGACCCAGTACTTC TRBJ2-5 NA TRBV7-3 TRBD2
CASSELAGDWQFF TGCGCCAGCAGCGAACTAGCGGGAGACTGGCAGTTCTTC TRBJ2-1 NA TRBV5-1 TRBD2
CASSPEAHTDTQYF TGCGCCAGCAGTCCAGAGGCACACACAGATACGCAGTATTTT TRBJ2-3 NA TRBV5-1 NA
CASSPVGQNYGYTF TGTGCCAGCAGCCCGGTGGGACAGAACTATGGCTACACCTTC TRBJ1-2 NA TRBV5-4 TRBD1
CASRIRVPNSPLHF TGTGCCAGCAGAATCAGGGTTCCGAATTCACCCCTCCACTTT TRBJ1-6 NA TRBV6-1 NA
CASSPRLSVGATTDTQYF TGTGCCAGCAGCCCTAGGCTTTCAGTCGGGGCCACCACAGATACGCAGTATTTT TRBJ2-3 once TRBV11-2 NA
CASGLAGVGELFF TGTGCTAGTGGTTTGGCAGGGGTCGGGGAGCTGTTTTTT TRBJ2-2 NA TRBV12-5 NA
CASSAVSLGKPTEAFF TGTGCCAGCAGTGCCGTCAGCCTCGGGAAGCCCACTGAAGCTTTCTTT TRBJ1-1 few TRBV6-1 NA
CASSPDSVRLNTEAFF TGTGCCAGCAGCCCGGACAGCGTAAGGCTGAACACTGAAGCTTTCTTT TRBJ1-1 NA TRBV7-2 NA
CASSLTYSRADTQYF TGTGCCAGCAGCTTAACGTATAGCCGGGCAGATACGCAGTATTTT TRBJ2-3 NA TRBV7-3 NA
CASSLRDTYGYTF TGCGCCAGCAGCCTCCGGGACACCTATGGCTACACCTTC TRBJ1-2 NA TRBV5-1 NA
CAWSVEVNSNQPQHF TGTGCCTGGAGTGTAGAAGTCAATAGCAATCAGCCCCAGCATTTT TRBJ1-5 NA TRBV30 NA
CASSPLGGNQETQYF TGCGCCAGCAGCCCTCTTGGGGGGAACCAAGAGACCCAGTACTTC TRBJ2-5 NA TRBV4-1 NA
CASLLTSGGGNEQFF TGTGCCAGCCTCCTGACTAGCGGCGGCGGGAATGAGCAGTTCTTC TRBJ2-1 NA TRBV2 TRBD2
CASSLGGLAGGPRNTGELFF TGCGCCAGCAGCTTGGGAGGACTAGCGGGAGGGCCTAGGAACACCGGGGAGCTGTTTTTT TRBJ2-2 NA TRBV5-1 TRBD2
CASSWSLEYGYTF TGTGCCAGCAGCTGGTCCTTGGAGTATGGCTACACCTTC TRBJ1-2 NA TRBV7-8 NA
CASRTEVDNSPLHF TGTGCCAGTAGGACTGAGGTGGATAATTCACCCCTCCACTTT TRBJ1-6 NA TRBV19 NA
CSVGLAGVWGETQYF TGTAGCGTCGGGCTAGCGGGAGTATGGGGAGAGACCCAGTACTTC TRBJ2-5 NA TRBV29-1 TRBD2
CASSHTDTQYF TGTGCCAGCAGCCACACAGATACGCAGTATTTT TRBJ2-3 NA TRBV7-6 NA
CASSETPGQGEIYTF TGTGCCAGCAGCGAAACACCGGGACAGGGGGAAATCTACACCTTC TRBJ1-2 NA TRBV9 TRBD1
CASTSGGGRAVVEQFF TGTGCCAGCACCTCAGGGGGCGGGAGGGCCGTAGTTGAGCAGTTCTTC TRBJ2-1 NA TRBV28 NA
CASSSSWTGSSGANVLTF TGTGCCAGTAGTTCCTCTTGGACGGGTAGCTCTGGGGCCAACGTCCTGACTTTC TRBJ2-6 NA TRBV19 NA
CASTHGRLNTEAFF TGTGCCAGCACGCACGGGAGGCTGAACACTGAAGCTTTCTTT TRBJ1-1 NA TRBV7-2 NA
CASRKTGYTEAFF TGTGCCAGTAGAAAGACAGGGTACACTGAAGCTTTCTTT TRBJ1-1 NA TRBV19 TRBD1
CASSRLAANTGELFF TGTGCCAGCAGCCGACTAGCGGCTAACACCGGGGAGCTGTTTTTT TRBJ2-2 NA TRBV11-2 TRBD2
CASSPGVSSYNEQFF TGTGCCAGCAGCCCAGGAGTAAGCTCCTACAATGAGCAGTTCTTC TRBJ2-1 NA TRBV7-9 NA